The 14 T cell receptor beta chains given below trace back to one sample, sequenced in a study of blood T cell repertoires in COVID-19. This table comes from immunoSEQ multiplex PCR, and its TCRdb copy is limited to in-frame clones, with some not included. The table has hundreds of thousands of clones, approximately 88% seen once. The sequenced sample was peripheral blood. All receptors come from a woman aged 30 to 39 who had recovered from COVID-19.

The chain carries TRBV2 and TRBJ1-6; 7 bases line up with TRBD1. V trimming: 8 bases; J trimming: 4 bases; junction bases outside the gene matches: 5. There are 14 residues in the CDR3. The germline V gene has CDR1 SNHLY and CDR2 FYNNEI. CDR3: CASVGQTYNSPLHF. As DNA, the CDR3 is TGTGCCAGCGTGGGACAGACTTATAATTCACCCCTCCACTTT.

The J gene is TRBJ1-2, the V gene TRBV30; the match to TRBD1 covers 9 bases. The CDR3 extends over 15 amino acids. Unmatched junction bases numbered 6, after V lost 3 bases and J lost 1 base. The germline V gene encodes CDR1 GTSNPN and CDR2 SVGIG (reference sequence). CDR3 sequence (DNA): TGTGCCTGGAGCCGAAGACAGGGGGATAACTATGGCTACACCTTC. It yields the protein CAWSRRQGDNYGYTF.

The chain is built from TRBV7-2 and TRBJ2-3; D is perhaps TRBD1 (5 bases). The germline V gene encodes CDR1 SGHTA and CDR2 FQGNSA. The CDR3 has 14 residues. V gave up 1 base and J gave up 4 bases, with 9 bases separating them. The CDR3 region is CASSLGVGPDTQYF. CDR3 nucleotides: TGTGCCAGCAGCTTAGGTGTGGGGCCAGATACGCAGTATTTT.

The V gene is TRBV11-3, the J gene TRBJ2-7; 8 bases are a match to TRBD1. The germline gives CDR1 SGHNT, CDR2 YENEEA. J was trimmed by 6 bases and V by 6 bases; bases with no gene match: 7. CDR3 length: 13 residues. The CDR3 reads CASSYGQGGEQYF. The DNA for the CDR3 is TGTGCCAGCAGTTATGGACAGGGAGGCGAGCAGTACTTC. Based on the CDR3 plus reference TRBV11-3 and TRBJ2-7, the full variable domain is EAGVVQSPRYKIIEKKQPVAFWCNPISGHNTLYWYLQNLGQGPELLIRYENEEAVDDSQLPKDRFSAERLKGVDSTLKIQPAELGDSAVYLCASSYGQGGEQYFGPGTRLTVT.

The CDR3: CAISVTMGQPNSPLHF. The CDR3 coding sequence is TGTGCCATCAGTGTAACTATGGGACAGCCTAATTCACCCCTCCACTTT. This chain joins TRBV10-3 and TRBJ1-6, with TRBD1 matching over 7 bases. J lost 6 bases, V lost 4 bases, and 9 bases had no gene match. The CDR3 sequence is 16 residues long. Germline CDR1 reads ENHRY; CDR2 reads SYGVKD.

This clone occurred once. The chain uses TRBV7-3 and TRBJ2-3; D is uncertain. Germline V gene sequence: CDR1 SGHTA, CDR2 FQGTGA. The CDR3 spans 15 residues. V lost 1 base and J lost 2, with 10 bases in between. The CDR3 DNA follows: TGTGCCAGCAGCTTAATTGGCATCAACACAGATACGCAGTATTTT. Translating it yields CASSLIGINTDTQYF.

CDR3 sequence (DNA): TGTGCCAGCAGTTACTGGTTAAGTGGAGGCACCGGGGAGCTGTTTTTT. Translated, it gives CASSYWLSGGTGELFF. V is TRBV6-2 or TRBV6-3 and J is TRBJ2-2; TRBD2 might be the D (5 bases). Germline-derived CDR1 and CDR2 are MNHEY and SVGEGT. The CDR3 spans 16 residues. Between the trimmed V and J ends, which lost 1 base and 4 bases, there was a span of 13 bases.

The chain carries TRBV6-6 and TRBJ2-3; D ambiguous. V was shortened by 2 bases and J by 3 bases, with 12 bases between the two germline ends. Germline lookup yields CDR1 MNHNY and CDR2 SVGAGI (reference sequence). This CDR3 is 15 amino acids long. CDR3 coding DNA: TGTGCCAGCAGTTACCCCACTCGGGTAACAGATACGCAGTATTTT. It codes for CASSYPTRVTDTQYF.

Points on this clone: This specimen includes other DNA sequences encoding the same CDR3. V is TRBV28 and J is TRBJ2-7; TRBD1 matches at 10 bases. Per the germline V gene, CDR1 is MDHEN and CDR2 is SYDVKM. The CDR3 has 13 residues. J lost 4 bases, V lost 6 bases, and 3 bases had no gene match. CDR3: CASSPDRGYEQYF. For the CDR3, the DNA is TGTGCCAGCAGCCCGGACAGGGGGTACGAGCAGTACTTC.

This chain uses TRBV27 with TRBJ2-2; 8 positions match TRBD1. With V trimmed by 4 bases and J by 0 bases, 13 bases remained unmatched. Germline values: CDR1 MNHEY, CDR2 SMNVEV (reference sequence). The CDR3 is 19 amino acids. CDR3 residues: CASSSRTLKQGANTGELFF. The CDR3 DNA follows: TGTGCCAGCAGTTCACGCACTTTAAAACAGGGGGCGAACACCGGGGAGCTGTTTTTT.

This clone was seen more than once but under ten times. The V gene is TRBV29-1, the J gene TRBJ1-1; D gene unclear. V gave up 5 bases and J gave up 1 base, with 5 bases separating them. Germline V gene sequence: CDR1 SQVTM, CDR2 ANQGSEA. The CDR3 totals 11 residues. The CDR3 DNA reads as TGCAGCGTTAGAGAGAACACTGAAGCTTTCTTT. Protein product: CSVRENTEAFF.

The V gene is TRBV18, the J gene TRBJ2-3; TRBD1 agrees at 8 bases. Germline V lookup: CDR1 KGHSH, CDR2 LQKENI. There are 17 residues in the CDR3. J gave up 1 base and V 2 bases, and 8 bases lay outside the gene matches. The CDR3 is CASSPFTGGEGTDTQYF. The CDR3 nucleotides are TGTGCCAGCTCACCATTTACAGGGGGAGAGGGCACAGATACGCAGTATTTT.

V is TRBV28 and J is TRBJ1-3, with a weak D call TRBD1 (6 bases). V lost 5 bases and J lost 0, with 14 bases in between. Per the germline V gene, CDR1 is MDHEN and CDR2 is SYDVKM. The CDR3 spans 16 residues. CDR3 region: CASSQGDTSSGNTIYF. CDR3 DNA sequence: TGTGCCAGCAGTCAAGGGGACACGAGCTCTGGAAACACCATATATTTT.

The chain is built from TRBV29-1 and TRBJ1-1, with 8 bases matching TRBD1. The CDR3 totals 14 residues. The ends lost 6 bases at V and 0 bases at J; junction bases unmatched: 6. Germline CDR1 is SQVTM and CDR2 is ANQGSEA. The CDR3, as DNA: TGCAGCGTCCGCTGGACAGGGTTGAACACTGAAGCTTTCTTT. This gives the protein CSVRWTGLNTEAFF.